The clone carrying this T cell receptor (beta chain) was recorded a few times. Its cognate antigen is unknown. Germline CDR1 is LNHNV and CDR2 is YYDKDF (reference sequence). This CDR3 comprises 14 residues. The germline V and J ends were trimmed by 2 bases and 5 bases, with 13 bases remaining between them. As to treatment: roughly nine-day PBMC culture with coronavirus spike peptide pools or control peptides (ViraFEST assay). ViraFEST sequenced TCRs after peptide-pool expansion of antigen-specific T cells. Researchers used the Oncomine TCR Beta short-read assay to sequence DNA from cultured CD4+ T cells. Using the QIAamp micro DNA kit, genomic DNA was extracted from the CD4+ T cells that had been cultured. TCRdb reprocessed the PCR reads with MiXCR, giving one entry per CDR3 protein. In the table there are some 21,000 distinct CDR3 sequences, roughly 50% of which are singletons. The source of the sample is a study of vaccination and CD4 T cells after COVID-19.

This sequence was found in a human donor who had recovered from COVID-19. The J gene is TRBJ2-7, the V gene TRBV15; D possibly corresponds to TRBD2 (5 bases). The sequencing input was CD4+ T cells from blood, cultured in vitro. CDR3 nucleotide sequence: TGTGCCACCAGCAGACGTTTTCCTAGCCACGAGCAGTACTTC. It translates to CATSRRFPSHEQYF.